One sample yielded the 16 T cell receptor beta chains listed below, sequenced in a study of blood T cells in healthy people across ages. Sample-barcoded 5' priming and a J-beta primer mix drove a second PCR of about 7 to 12 cycles. A single record per CDR3 protein comes from TCRdb applying MiXCR to the 5' RACE reads. The sample lists about 1.1 million distinct CDR3 sequences; 35% to 45% were seen once. Material: blood. The receptors were sampled from a man between 18 and 29 years old in good health.

The CDR3: CTSSLVSGNEQFF. CDR3 DNA sequence: TGTACCAGCAGCTTGGTTTCCGGCAATGAGCAGTTCTTC. This chain joins TRBV7-2 and TRBJ2-1; D unresolved. The CDR3 is 13 residues long. The germline gives CDR1 SGHTA, CDR2 FQGNSA. Trimming shortened V by 3 bases and J by 6 bases, and 9 bases separated the two germline ends.

The chain combines TRBV20-1 with TRBJ2-4, with D perhaps TRBD1 (6 bases). The end of the DNA aligns better with TRBJ2-7, so the J call may be wrong. Germline CDR1 reads DFQATT; CDR2 reads SNEGSKA (reference sequence). The CDR3 length is 13 residues. CDR3 in DNA: TGCAGTGCTAGACCGATGGACAGATACGAGCAGTACTTC. Its translation: CSARPMDRYEQYF.

The J gene is TRBJ1-5, the V gene TRBV20-1, with 7 bases identical to TRBD1. The CDR3 has 13 residues. Germline V lookup: CDR1 DFQATT, CDR2 SNEGSKA (reference sequence). The trim removed 5 bases at V and 5 bases at J, leaving 6 bases unmatched. CDR3 in amino acids: CSALDREYQPQHF. Here the CDR3 DNA reads TGCAGTGCTCTCGACAGGGAATATCAGCCCCAGCATTTT.

The chain uses TRBV20-1 and TRBJ2-2; the D gene could be TRBD1 or TRBD2 (5 bases each). V was trimmed by 0 bases and J by 0 bases, leaving 11 bases between them. The CDR3 spans 16 residues. CDR1 is DFQATT and CDR2 is SNEGSKA in the germline V gene (reference sequence). The CDR3 loop reads CSARDDWDANTGELFF. Written as DNA, the CDR3 is TGCAGTGCTAGAGATGATTGGGACGCGAACACCGGGGAGCTGTTTTTT.

This rearrangement joins TRBV10-3 to TRBJ1-1, with 10 nucleotides matching TRBD1. Trimming cost V 6 bases and J 1 base; bases outside gene matches: 2. The CDR3 is made up of 14 amino acids. Germline loops: CDR1 ENHRY, CDR2 SYGVKD. As DNA, the CDR3 is TGTGCCATCAGGGGGACAGGGGCGAACACTGAAGCTTTCTTT. It specifies CAIRGTGANTEAFF.

This chain uses TRBV6-2 or TRBV6-3 with TRBJ2-1; D is undetermined. Germline loops: CDR1 MNHEY, CDR2 SVGEGT. There are 17 residues in the CDR3. V lost 0 bases to trimming and J lost 0 bases, with 12 bases between them. CDR3 DNA sequence: TGTGCCAGCAGTTACTCGATAGCACGGGTCTCCTACAATGAGCAGTTCTTC. Its translation is CASSYSIARVSYNEQFF.

Note on this clonotype: The junction shows a germline mismatch at one end, possibly a read error. The rearrangement joins TRBV2 to TRBJ2-2; perhaps D is TRBD1 or TRBD2 (6 bases each). This CDR3 is built from 14 residues. The germline V gene encodes CDR1 SNHLY and CDR2 FYNNEI. CDR3 sequence (DNA): TGTGCCAGCAGGGAGGGGACAAACACCAGGGAGCTGTTTTTT. This translates into CASREGTNTRELFF.

V is TRBV2 and J is TRBJ2-2, with 7 bases fitting TRBD1. The CDR3 spans 16 residues. Looked up from germline, CDR1 is SNHLY and CDR2 is FYNNEI. With 5 bases clipped from V and 5 bases from J, the junction kept 11 bases outside the gene matches. The CDR3 sequence is CASSLVDRRATGELFF. The CDR3 bases are TGTGCCAGCAGTCTGGTGGACAGGCGGGCGACCGGGGAGCTGTTTTTT. Drawing the rest from reference TRBV2 and TRBJ2-2, the complete variable domain is EPEVTQTPSHQVTQMGQEVILRCVPISNHLYFYWYRQILGQKVEFLVSFYNNEISEKSEIFDDQFSVERPDGSNFTLKIRSTKLEDSAMYFCASSLVDRRATGELFFGEGSRLTVL.

V is TRBV5-1 and J is TRBJ1-6; no clear D. Trimming cost V 6 bases and J 7 bases, with 11 bases left between them. The CDR3 runs to 13 residues. The V gene's germline CDR1 is SGHRS and CDR2 YFSETQ. This chain's CDR3 is CASTPSQNSPLHF. CDR3 nucleotide sequence: TGCGCCAGCACTCCTAGTCAGAATTCACCCCTCCACTTT.

This clonotype was seen repeatedly, ten times or more. The rearrangement joins TRBV12-3 or TRBV12-4 to TRBJ2-1; D gene uncertain. The V and J ends lost 6 bases and 4 bases respectively, with 10 bases between them. The CDR3 runs 13 residues. DNA for the CDR3: TGTGCCAGCAGCTCTGGGCCATACAATGAGCAGTTCTTC. Amino acids: CASSSGPYNEQFF.

The chain joins TRBV12-3 or TRBV12-4 to TRBJ2-1, with TRBD1 identical over 8 bases. Trimming at V came to 6 bases and at J to 0 bases, leaving 4 bases not matched to a gene. The CDR3 is made up of 15 amino acids. The CDR3 region is CASSKTGVSYNEQFF. CDR3 sequence (DNA): TGTGCCAGCAGCAAGACAGGGGTCTCCTACAATGAGCAGTTCTTC.

This rearrangement joins TRBV28 to TRBJ2-6, with TRBD1 as a possible D gene (6 bases). Trimming took off 6 bases at V and 2 bases at J, with 14 bases between the two ends. CDR1 is MDHEN and CDR2 is SYDVKM in the germline V gene. The CDR3 extends over 16 amino acids. CDR3 loop: CASSPTSGAGANVLTF. CDR3 DNA: TGTGCCAGCAGCCCAACTTCAGGGGCTGGGGCCAACGTCCTGACTTTC. The full variable domain, rest sourced from reference TRBV28 and TRBJ2-6, is DVKVTQSSRYLVKRTGEKVFLECVQDMDHENMFWYRQDPGLGLRLIYFSYDVKMKEKGDIPEGYSVSREKKERFSLILESASTNQTSMYLCASSPTSGAGANVLTFGAGSRLTVL.

The rearrangement joins TRBV6-1 to TRBJ2-7; no reliable D call. CDR3 length equals 14 residues. Germline V gives CDR1 MNHNS, CDR2 SASEGT. Between the trimmed V and J ends, which lost 3 bases and 6 bases, there was a span of 15 bases. The CDR3 DNA is TGTGCCAGCAGTGAGCTCGAAGGGATGGGCGAGCAGTACTTC. This gives the protein CASSELEGMGEQYF.

This clonotype was seen many times. This chain links TRBV6-2 or TRBV6-3 with TRBJ1-2; D possibly corresponds to TRBD1 (6 bases). The CDR3 consists of 14 residues. Germline loops: CDR1 MNHEY, CDR2 SVGEGT. V was clipped by 5 bases and J by 2 bases, with 12 bases between them. This chain's CDR3 is CASSTKQGNYGYTF. For the CDR3, the DNA is TGTGCCAGCAGTACCAAACAGGGCAACTATGGCTACACCTTC.

V is TRBV29-1 and J is TRBJ2-7, with D unresolved. Trimming removed 6 bases at V and 6 bases at J, with 12 bases between. This CDR3 has 11 amino acids. Germline values: CDR1 SQVTM, CDR2 ANQGSEA. The CDR3 coding sequence is TGCAGCGTCGCCCACAATCTCGAGCAGTACTTC. This codes for CSVAHNLEQYF.

CDR3 amino acids: CASSHTSMNTEAFF. CDR3 nucleotide sequence: TGTGCCAGCAGCCATACCTCGATGAACACTGAAGCTTTCTTT. V usage is TRBV12-3 or TRBV12-4 and J usage is TRBJ1-1, with unresolved D. The CDR3 is 14 residues long. V was clipped by 6 bases and J by 0 bases, with 11 bases between them.